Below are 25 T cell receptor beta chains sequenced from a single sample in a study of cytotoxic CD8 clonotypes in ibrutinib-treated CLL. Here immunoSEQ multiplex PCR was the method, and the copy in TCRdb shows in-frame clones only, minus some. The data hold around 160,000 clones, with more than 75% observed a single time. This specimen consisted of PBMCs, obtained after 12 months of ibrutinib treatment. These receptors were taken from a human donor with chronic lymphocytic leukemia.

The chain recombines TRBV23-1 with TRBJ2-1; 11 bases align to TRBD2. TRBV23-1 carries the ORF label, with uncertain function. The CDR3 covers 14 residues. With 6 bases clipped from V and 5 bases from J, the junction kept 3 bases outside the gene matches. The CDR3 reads CASSGTSGHNEQFF. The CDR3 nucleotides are TGCGCCAGCAGCGGGACTAGCGGTCACAATGAGCAGTTCTTC.

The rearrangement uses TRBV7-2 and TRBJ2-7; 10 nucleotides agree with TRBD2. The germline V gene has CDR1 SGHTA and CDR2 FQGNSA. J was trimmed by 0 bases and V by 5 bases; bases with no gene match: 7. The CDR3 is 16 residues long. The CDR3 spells CASSHFGLADSYEQYF. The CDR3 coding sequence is TGTGCCAGCAGCCATTTCGGACTAGCGGACTCCTACGAGCAGTACTTC.

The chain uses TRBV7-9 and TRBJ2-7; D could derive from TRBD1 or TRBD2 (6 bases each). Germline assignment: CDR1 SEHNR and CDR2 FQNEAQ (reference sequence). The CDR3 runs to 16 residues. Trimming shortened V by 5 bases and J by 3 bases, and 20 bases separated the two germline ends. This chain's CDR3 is CASSGDRAGHLYEQYF. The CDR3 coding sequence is TGTGCCAGCAGCGGGGATCGGGCGGGACACCTCTACGAGCAGTACTTC.

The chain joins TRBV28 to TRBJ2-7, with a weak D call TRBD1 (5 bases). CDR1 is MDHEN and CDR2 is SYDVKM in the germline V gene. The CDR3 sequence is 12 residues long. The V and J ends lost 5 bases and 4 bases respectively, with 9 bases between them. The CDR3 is CASSIQGYEQYF. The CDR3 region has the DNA TGTGCCAGCAGTATTCAGGGTTACGAGCAGTACTTC.

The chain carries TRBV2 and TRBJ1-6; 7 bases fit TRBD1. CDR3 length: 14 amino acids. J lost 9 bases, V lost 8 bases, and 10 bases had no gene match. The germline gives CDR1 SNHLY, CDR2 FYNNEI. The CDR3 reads CASLGTDRRSPLHF. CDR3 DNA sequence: TGTGCCAGCCTAGGGACAGACAGGCGTTCACCCCTCCACTTT.

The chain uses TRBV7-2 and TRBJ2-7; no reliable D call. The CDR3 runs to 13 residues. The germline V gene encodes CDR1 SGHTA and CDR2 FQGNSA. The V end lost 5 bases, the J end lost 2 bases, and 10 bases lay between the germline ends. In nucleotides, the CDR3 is TGTGCCAGCAGCACCCGTAACACCTACGAGCAGTACTTC. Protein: CASSTRNTYEQYF. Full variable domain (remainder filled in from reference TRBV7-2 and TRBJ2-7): GAGVSQSPSNKVTEKGKDVELRCDPISGHTALYWYRQSLGQGLEFLIYFQGNSAPDKSGLPSDRFSAERTGGSVSTLTIQRTQQEDSAVYLCASSTRNTYEQYFGPGTRLTVT.

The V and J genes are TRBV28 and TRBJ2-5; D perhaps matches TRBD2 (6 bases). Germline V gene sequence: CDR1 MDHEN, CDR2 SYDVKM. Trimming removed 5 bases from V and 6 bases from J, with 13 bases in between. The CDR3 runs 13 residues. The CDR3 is CASSPPAGKTQYF. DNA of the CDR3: TGTGCCAGCAGTCCCCCGGCGGGAAAGACCCAGTACTTC.

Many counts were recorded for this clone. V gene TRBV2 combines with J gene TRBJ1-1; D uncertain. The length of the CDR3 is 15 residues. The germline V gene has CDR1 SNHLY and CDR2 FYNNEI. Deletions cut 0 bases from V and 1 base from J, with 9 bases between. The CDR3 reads CASSEAADRNTEAFF. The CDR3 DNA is TGTGCCAGCAGTGAAGCGGCGGATAGGAACACTGAAGCTTTCTTT.

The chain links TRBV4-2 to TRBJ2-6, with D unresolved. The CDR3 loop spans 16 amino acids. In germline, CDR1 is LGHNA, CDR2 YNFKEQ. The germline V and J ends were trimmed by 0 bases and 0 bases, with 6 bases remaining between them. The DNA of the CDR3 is TGTGCCAGCAGCCAAGATGCCCCCTCTGGGGCCAACGTCCTGACTTTC. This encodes CASSQDAPSGANVLTF.

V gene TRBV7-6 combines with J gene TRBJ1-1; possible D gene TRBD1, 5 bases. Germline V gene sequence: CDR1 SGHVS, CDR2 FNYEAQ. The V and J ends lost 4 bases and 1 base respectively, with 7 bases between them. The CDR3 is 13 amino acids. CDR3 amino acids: CASSSGRNTEAFF. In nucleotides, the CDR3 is TGTGCCAGCAGCTCAGGGAGGAACACTGAAGCTTTCTTT.

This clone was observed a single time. The chain's CDR3 is CASSPVEGVVNEQYF. CDR3 in DNA: TGTGCCAGCAGCCCAGTGGAGGGGGTAGTAAACGAGCAGTACTTC. V and J are TRBV7-9 and TRBJ2-7; D is possibly TRBD1 or TRBD2 (6 bases each). V shed 5 bases and J shed 5 bases, with 19 bases lying between them. In germline, CDR1 is SEHNR, CDR2 FQNEAQ (reference sequence). The CDR3 spans 15 residues.

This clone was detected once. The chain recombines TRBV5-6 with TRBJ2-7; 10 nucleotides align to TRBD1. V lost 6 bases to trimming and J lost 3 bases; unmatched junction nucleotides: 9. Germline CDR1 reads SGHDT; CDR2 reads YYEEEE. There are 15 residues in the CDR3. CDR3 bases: TGTGCCAGCAATCAAAGGGGACAGGGGATCTACGAGCAGTACTTC. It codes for CASNQRGQGIYEQYF.

CDR3 residues: CASTKDRVTQYF. CDR3 coding DNA: TGTGCCAGCACCAAAGACAGGGTGACCCAGTACTTC. The chain couples TRBV7-2 to TRBJ2-5; 7 nucleotides align to TRBD1. V shed 7 bases, J shed 7 bases, and the junction held 6 bases outside the gene matches. The length of the CDR3 is 12 residues. Germline values: CDR1 SGHTA, CDR2 FQGNSA. The entire variable domain, with the rest obtained from reference TRBV7-2 and TRBJ2-5, is as follows: GAGVSQSPSNKVTEKGKDVELRCDPISGHTALYWYRQSLGQGLEFLIYFQGNSAPDKSGLPSDRFSAERTGGSVSTLTIQRTQQEDSAVYLCASTKDRVTQYFGPGTRLLVL.

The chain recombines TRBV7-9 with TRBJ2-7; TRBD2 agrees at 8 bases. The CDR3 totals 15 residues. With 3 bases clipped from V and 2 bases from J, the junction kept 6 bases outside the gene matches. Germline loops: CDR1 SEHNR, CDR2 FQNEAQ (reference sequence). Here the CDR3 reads CASSFRLAGTYEQYF. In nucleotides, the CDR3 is TGTGCCAGCAGCTTCCGCCTAGCGGGTACCTACGAGCAGTACTTC.

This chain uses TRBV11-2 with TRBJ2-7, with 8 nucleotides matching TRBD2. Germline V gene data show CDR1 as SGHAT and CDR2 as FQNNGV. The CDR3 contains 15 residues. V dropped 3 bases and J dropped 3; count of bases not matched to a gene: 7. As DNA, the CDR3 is TGTGCCAGCAGCTTGGGTAGCGGGACACTCTACGAGCAGTACTTC. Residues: CASSLGSGTLYEQYF.

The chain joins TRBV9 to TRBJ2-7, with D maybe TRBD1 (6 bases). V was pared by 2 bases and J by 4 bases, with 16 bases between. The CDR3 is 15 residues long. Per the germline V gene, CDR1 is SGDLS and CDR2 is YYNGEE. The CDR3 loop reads CASSVETGRGYEQYF. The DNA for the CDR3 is TGTGCCAGCAGCGTCGAGACAGGCCGAGGATACGAGCAGTACTTC. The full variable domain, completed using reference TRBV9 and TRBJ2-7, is DSGVTQTPKHLITATGQRVTLRCSPRSGDLSVYWYQQSLDQGLQFLIQYYNGEERAKGNILERFSAQQFPDLHSELNLSSLELGDSALYFCASSVETGRGYEQYFGPGTRLTVT.

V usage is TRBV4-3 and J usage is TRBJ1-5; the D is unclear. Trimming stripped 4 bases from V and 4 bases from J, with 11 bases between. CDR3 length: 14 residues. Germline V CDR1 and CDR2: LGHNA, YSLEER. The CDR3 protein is CASSLQWSNQPQHF. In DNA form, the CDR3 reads TGCGCCAGCAGCCTCCAGTGGTCTAATCAGCCCCAGCATTTT.

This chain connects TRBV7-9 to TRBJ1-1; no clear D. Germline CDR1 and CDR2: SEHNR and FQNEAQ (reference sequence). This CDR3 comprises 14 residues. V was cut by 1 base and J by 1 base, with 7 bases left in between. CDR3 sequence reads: CASSLVLGNTEAFF. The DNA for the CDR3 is TGTGCCAGCAGCTTAGTGTTGGGGAACACTGAAGCTTTCTTT.

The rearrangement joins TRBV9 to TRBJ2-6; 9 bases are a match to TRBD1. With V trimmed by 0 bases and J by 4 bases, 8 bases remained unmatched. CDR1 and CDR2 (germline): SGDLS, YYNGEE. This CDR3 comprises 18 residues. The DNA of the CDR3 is TGTGCCAGCAGCGTAGAGGGACAGGGCTACATGGGGGCCAACGTCCTGACTTTC. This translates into CASSVEGQGYMGANVLTF.

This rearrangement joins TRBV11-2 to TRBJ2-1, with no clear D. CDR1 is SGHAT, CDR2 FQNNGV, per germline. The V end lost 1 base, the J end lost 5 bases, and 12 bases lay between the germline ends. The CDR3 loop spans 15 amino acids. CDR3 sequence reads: CASSLVGQSHNEQFF. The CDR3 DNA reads TGTGCCAGCAGCTTAGTTGGGCAGTCCCACAATGAGCAGTTCTTC.

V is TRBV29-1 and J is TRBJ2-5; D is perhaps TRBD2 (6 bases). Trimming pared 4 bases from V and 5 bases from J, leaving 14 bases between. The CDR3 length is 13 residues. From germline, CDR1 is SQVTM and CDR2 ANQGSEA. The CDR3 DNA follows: TGCAGCGTTGTGGGGGGACGGGTTGAGACCCAGTACTTC. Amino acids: CSVVGGRVETQYF.

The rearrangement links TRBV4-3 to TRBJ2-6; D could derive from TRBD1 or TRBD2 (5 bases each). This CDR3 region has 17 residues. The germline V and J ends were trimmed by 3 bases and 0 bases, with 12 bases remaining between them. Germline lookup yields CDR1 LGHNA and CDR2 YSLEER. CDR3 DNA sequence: TGCGCCAGCAGCCAGGGGGTGGGGCGCTCTGGGGCCAACGTCCTGACTTTC. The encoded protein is CASSQGVGRSGANVLTF.

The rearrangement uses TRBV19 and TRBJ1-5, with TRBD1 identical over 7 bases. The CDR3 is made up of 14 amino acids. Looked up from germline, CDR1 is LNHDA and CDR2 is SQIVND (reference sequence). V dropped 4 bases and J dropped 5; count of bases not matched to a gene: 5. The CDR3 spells CASSTRQGYQPQHF. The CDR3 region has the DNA TGTGCCAGTAGTACGAGACAGGGCTATCAGCCCCAGCATTTT.

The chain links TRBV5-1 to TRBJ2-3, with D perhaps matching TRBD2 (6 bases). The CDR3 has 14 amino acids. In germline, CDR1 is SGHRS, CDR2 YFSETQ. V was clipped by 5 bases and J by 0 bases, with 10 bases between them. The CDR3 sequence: CASSVDYSTDTQYF. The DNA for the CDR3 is TGCGCCAGCAGTGTGGACTACAGCACAGATACGCAGTATTTT.

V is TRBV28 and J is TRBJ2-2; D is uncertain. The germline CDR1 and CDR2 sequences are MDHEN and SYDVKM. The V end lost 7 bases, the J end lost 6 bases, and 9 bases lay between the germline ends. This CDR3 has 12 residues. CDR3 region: CASMVVPGELFF. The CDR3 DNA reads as TGTGCCAGCATGGTAGTCCCCGGGGAGCTGTTTTTT.